Shown below are 30 T cell receptor beta chains from a single sample sequenced in a study. In TCRdb, the 5' RACE reads were re-called with MiXCR into one record per CDR3 protein. The sample yields over 55,000 distinct CDR3 sequences, 25% to 30% seen once. Sample: tumor-infiltrating memory CD4+ T cells sorted from the breast tumor. Subset in this sample: memory CD4+ T cells, CD4+CD45RO+CD25-. All receptors derive from a female donor with breast cancer.

This sequence joins TRBV5-5 and TRBJ2-3; 10 positions agree with TRBD2. CDR3 size: 16 residues. The germline CDR1 and CDR2 sequences are SGHKS and YYEKEE (reference sequence). V shed 4 bases and J 2 bases; nucleotides not matched to a gene: 7. CDR3 coding DNA: TGTGCCAGCAGCGGAACACTAGCGGGAATCACAGATACGCAGTATTTT. Translation: CASSGTLAGITDTQYF.

This chain joins TRBV4-3 and TRBJ2-3, with D possibly called TRBD1 or TRBD2 (5 bases each). Germline loops: CDR1 LGHNA, CDR2 YSLEER. This CDR3 comprises 14 residues. V lost 5 bases, J lost 5 bases, and 14 bases lay in between. The CDR3 sequence: CASSLGQGEDTQYF. The CDR3 nucleotides read TGCGCCAGCAGCTTAGGGCAGGGAGAAGATACGCAGTATTTT.

The chain carries TRBV6-1 and TRBJ1-5, with 7 bases that match TRBD1. Unmatched junction bases numbered 7, after V lost 8 bases and J lost 6 bases. The germline V gene encodes CDR1 MNHNS and CDR2 SASEGT. CDR3 length equals 13 residues. The CDR3 DNA follows: TGTGCCAGCGGGGACAGCAGGGCTCAGCCCCAGCATTTT. This encodes CASGDSRAQPQHF.

Comments on this clonotype: Given the absence of the conserved phenylalanine or tryptophan at the CDR3 end, a read error is likely. The rearrangement links TRBV7-2 to TRBJ2-1; the D is unclear. The V and J ends lost 8 bases and 0 bases respectively, with 14 bases between them. The CDR3 spans 15 residues. Germline V gene sequence: CDR1 SGHTA, CDR2 FQGNSA. CDR3 sequence reads: CASSRPTSSYNEQFV. In DNA form, the CDR3 reads TGTGCCAGCTCACGTCCGACATCCTCCTACAATGAGCAGTTCGTC.

This clonotype was seen a few times. The J gene is TRBJ2-1, the V gene TRBV12-3 or TRBV12-4; no clear D gene. The CDR3 covers 14 residues. Trimming left V 6 bases short and J 5 bases short, with 14 bases between. CDR3 residues: CASSPMAYNNEQFF. The CDR3 DNA follows: TGTGCCAGCAGCCCCATGGCCTACAACAATGAGCAGTTCTTC.

The V and J genes are TRBV20-1 and TRBJ2-4, with TRBD1 as a possible D gene (6 bases). Trimming stripped 6 bases from V and 0 bases from J, with 12 bases between. This CDR3 comprises 14 residues. Germline lookup yields CDR1 DFQATT and CDR2 SNEGSKA (reference sequence). CDR3 residues: CSAPTGLAKNIQYF. In nucleotides, the CDR3 is TGCAGTGCGCCTACAGGGCTAGCCAAAAACATTCAGTACTTC.

The table lists this clonotype with a few counts. This sequence joins TRBV7-8 and TRBJ2-3, with D hard to call. V was shortened by 8 bases and J by 6 bases, with 27 bases between the two germline ends. The germline V gene has CDR1 SGHVS and CDR2 FQNEAQ. The CDR3 is 17 residues long. The CDR3 DNA sequence: TGTGCCAGCGCCCAAACCCGGCTGAGCGAGAAAGGGGATACGCAGTATTTT. Protein sequence: CASAQTRLSEKGDTQYF.

This chain links TRBV4-1 with TRBJ2-5; a possible D gene is TRBD1 (5 bases). Germline CDR1 MGHRA, CDR2 YSYEKL. V was clipped by 1 base and J by 5 bases, with 14 bases between them. CDR3 length: 15 amino acids. This chain's CDR3 is CASSQVGREWETQYF. CDR3 sequence (DNA): TGCGCCAGCAGCCAAGTGGGCAGGGAATGGGAGACCCAGTACTTC.

The rearrangement links TRBV29-1 to TRBJ2-5; TRBD1 agrees at 8 bases. V shed 2 bases and J 4 bases; nucleotides not matched to a gene: 9. The CDR3 is made up of 15 amino acids. The germline gives CDR1 SQVTM, CDR2 ANQGSEA. CDR3 coding DNA: TGCAGCGTTGAAATGGGACAGGCTTTAACAGAGACCCAGTACTTC. It encodes CSVEMGQALTETQYF.

The genes are TRBV5-1 and TRBJ2-2; D tentatively fits TRBD1 or TRBD2 (7 bases each). This CDR3 comprises 17 residues. The germline V gene encodes CDR1 SGHRS and CDR2 YFSETQ. The V end lost 4 bases, the J end lost 0 bases, and 16 bases lay between the germline ends. For the CDR3, the DNA is TGCGCCAGCAGCAGGGGGCTAGCGGTTACGAACACCGGGGAGCTGTTTTTT. This gives the protein CASSRGLAVTNTGELFF.

This clonotype has more than one count but fewer than ten. One end of the junction fails to match germline, which may point to a read error. The rearrangement joins TRBV7-2 to TRBJ1-1, with a weak D call TRBD1 (5 bases). The CDR3 runs to 13 residues. Germline V gene lookup returns CDR1 SGHTA and CDR2 FQGNSA. The CDR3 sequence: CASRLNRNAEAFF. CDR3 DNA: TGTGCCAGCAGATTGAACAGGAACGCTGAAGCTTTCTTT.

The J gene is TRBJ2-3, the V gene TRBV7-2; D gene uncertain. With 3 bases removed from V and 0 bases from J, the gap between germline ends came to 7 bases. In germline, CDR1 is SGHTA, CDR2 FQGNSA. The CDR3 has 14 residues. The CDR3 region has the DNA TGTGCCAGCAGCTTTCCTAGTAGCACAGATACGCAGTATTTT. This sequence encodes CASSFPSSTDTQYF.

V and J are TRBV5-1 and TRBJ2-7; 10 bases agree with TRBD2. V dropped 4 bases and J dropped 1; count of bases not matched to a gene: 8. The CDR3 spans 16 residues. Per germline, CDR1 SGHRS and CDR2 YFSETQ. DNA of the CDR3: TGCGCCAGCAGCGAACTAGCGGGGCGCCTTTCCTACGAGCAGTACTTC. Translation gives CASSELAGRLSYEQYF.

V gene TRBV29-1 combines with J gene TRBJ2-5, with D perhaps TRBD2 (6 bases). Germline-derived CDR1 and CDR2 are SQVTM and ANQGSEA. The CDR3 runs 15 residues. V lost 0 bases, J lost 5 bases, and 16 bases lay in between. CDR3 in DNA: TGCAGCGTTGAAGACCCCTCGAGAGGGAGGGAGACCCAGTACTTC. Protein product: CSVEDPSRGRETQYF.

In its sample, this clonotype was seen a few times. The rearrangement uses TRBV2 and TRBJ2-4; maybe TRBD2 (5 bases). Per the germline V gene, CDR1 is SNHLY and CDR2 is FYNNEI. V was shortened by 3 bases and J by 8 bases, with 11 bases between the two germline ends. The CDR3 has 13 residues. This CDR3 reads CASSDPLEDIQYF. The CDR3, as DNA: TGTGCCAGCAGTGACCCTTTGGAGGACATTCAGTACTTC.

To note about this clonotype: One end of the junction does not line up with germline, which may come from a read error. The chain is built from TRBV4-3 and TRBJ1-2, with D tentatively TRBD1 (6 bases). The germline gives CDR1 LGHNA, CDR2 YSLEER. This CDR3 is 15 amino acids long. The CDR3 DNA sequence: TGCGCCAGCAGCCAAGACCCGGACAGACTATCGGGCTGCACCTTC. Translation gives CASSQDPDRLSGCTF.

Comments on this clonotype: The junction and the germline gene differ at one end; a read error may be behind it. The genes are TRBV6-5 and TRBJ1-1; a weak D match, TRBD1 (5 bases). The CDR3 has 15 amino acids. Germline loops: CDR1 MNHEY, CDR2 SVGAGI. The CDR3 spells CSSSYSKGARTEAFF. DNA of the CDR3: TGTTCCAGCAGTTACTCGAAAGGGGCCCGGACTGAAGCTTTCTTT.

This clonotype was detected a few times. The chain employs TRBV28 and TRBJ2-7, with D perhaps TRBD1 (6 bases). This CDR3 comprises 15 residues. V lost 4 bases and J lost 3, with 16 bases in between. CDR1 and CDR2 from the germline V gene are MDHEN and SYDVKM. The CDR3 bases are TGTGCCAGCAGTTCTACCGGGACACCTAACTACGAGCAGTACTTC. The encoded protein is CASSSTGTPNYEQYF. Using reference TRBV28 and TRBJ2-7 for the parts outside the CDR3, the full variable domain is DVKVTQSSRYLVKRTGEKVFLECVQDMDHENMFWYRQDPGLGLRLIYFSYDVKMKEKGDIPEGYSVSREKKERFSLILESASTNQTSMYLCASSSTGTPNYEQYFGPGTRLTVT.

This clonotype has more than one count but fewer than ten. The chain recombines TRBV6-6 with TRBJ1-4; 7 positions agree with TRBD1. CDR1 is MNHNY and CDR2 is SVGAGI in the germline V gene (reference sequence). The V and J ends lost 6 bases and 3 bases, in that order; junction bases with no gene match: 7. CDR3 length equals 15 residues. CDR3 protein: CASSPRTGANEKLFF. CDR3 coding DNA: TGTGCCAGCAGCCCCCGGACAGGAGCTAATGAAAAACTGTTTTTT.

This clonotype was counted a few times. The gene calls are TRBV10-3 and TRBJ2-1; D unclear. Trimming cost V 7 bases and J 6 bases, with 13 bases left between them. The CDR3 contains 13 residues. Germline CDR1 and CDR2: ENHRY and SYGVKD. The CDR3 sequence is CAIKIDLTNEQFF. The CDR3 bases are TGTGCCATCAAGATAGACCTTACCAATGAGCAGTTCTTC.

This clonotype was observed many times. The gene calls are TRBV5-1 and TRBJ1-2; no clear D gene. V was pared by 4 bases and J by 3 bases, with 28 bases between. Looked up from germline, CDR1 is SGHRS and CDR2 is YFSETQ. This CDR3 contains 19 residues. As DNA, the CDR3 is TGCGCCAGCAGCCGCTCGGGAGGAAAGATTATAGTCGATCACTATGGCTACACCTTC. Its translation is CASSRSGGKIIVDHYGYTF.

This clonotype was detected once. This chain links TRBV24-1 with TRBJ1-2; weak D call: TRBD1 (5 bases). Between the trimmed V and J ends, which lost 4 bases and 2 bases, there was a span of 16 bases. CDR1 and CDR2 from the germline V gene are KGHDR and SFDVKD. This CDR3 is built from 16 residues. This CDR3 reads CATSESTTVTNYGYTF. CDR3 coding DNA: TGTGCCACCAGTGAGTCCACGACAGTGACAAACTATGGCTACACCTTC.

This clonotype was detected a few times. The chain uses TRBV5-5 and TRBJ2-7, with D maybe TRBD1 (6 bases). Germline CDR1 reads SGHKS; CDR2 reads YYEKEE (reference sequence). The CDR3 consists of 11 residues. V lost 4 bases to trimming and J lost 9 bases, with 11 bases between them. The CDR3 spells CASSNQGGQYF. DNA of the CDR3: TGTGCCAGCAGCAATCAAGGGGGGCAGTACTTC.

Points on this clonotype: A clone one base away is much larger, so this may be a read error. The conserved phenylalanine or tryptophan normally closing the CDR3 is absent here, so this likely arose from a read error. The rearrangement uses TRBV5-1 and TRBJ2-1, with D unclear. Germline V gene data show CDR1 as SGHRS and CDR2 as YFSETQ. The length of the CDR3 is 13 residues. This CDR3 reads CASSSGSSNEQFL. The CDR3 DNA is TGCGCCAGCAGCTCCGGGTCCTCCAATGAGCAGTTCCTC.

The chain uses TRBV6-2 or TRBV6-3 and TRBJ1-5; 9 nucleotides agree with TRBD1. The junction had 9 bases not matched to a gene; V was cut back by 7 bases and J by 5 bases. CDR3 length: 15 amino acids. Germline CDR1 reads MNHEY; CDR2 reads SVGEGT. The CDR3 sequence is CASISAGQGHQPQHF. In DNA form, the CDR3 reads TGTGCCAGCATTTCAGCGGGACAGGGTCATCAGCCCCAGCATTTT.

This clonotype was observed a handful of times. The V gene is TRBV20-1, the J gene TRBJ1-4, with 7 bases matching TRBD1. The germline gives CDR1 DFQATT, CDR2 SNEGSKA (reference sequence). CDR3 length equals 13 residues. The trim removed 7 bases at V and 6 bases at J, leaving 8 bases unmatched. The CDR3 spells CSGVGQVDEKLFF. CDR3 bases: TGCAGTGGGGTCGGACAGGTCGATGAAAAACTGTTTTTT.

Details on this clonotype: The conserved closing phenylalanine or tryptophan is absent in this CDR3, likely reflecting a read error. V and J are TRBV27 and TRBJ1-4; D is ambiguous. Per the germline V gene, CDR1 is MNHEY and CDR2 is SMNVEV (reference sequence). This CDR3 is built from 15 residues. With 5 bases removed from V and 0 bases from J, the gap between germline ends came to 10 bases. CDR3 protein: CASSIRRATNEKLFL. CDR3 bases: TGTGCCAGCAGTATCAGACGGGCAACTAATGAAAAACTGTTTTTG.

There are a few counts of this clonotype. V gene TRBV27 combines with J gene TRBJ1-6, with 10 nucleotides matching TRBD1. The CDR3 runs 17 residues. Germline CDR1 reads MNHEY; CDR2 reads SMNVEV (reference sequence). With 0 bases clipped from V and 7 bases from J, the junction kept 6 bases outside the gene matches. The CDR3 coding sequence is TGTGCCAGCAGTTTATCAGGACAGGGGGGTACCAATTCACCCCTCCACTTT. Its translation: CASSLSGQGGTNSPLHF.

The rearrangement joins TRBV7-9 to TRBJ2-5; maybe TRBD2 (5 bases). V lost 1 base and J lost 7, with 16 bases in between. From germline, CDR1 is SEHNR and CDR2 FQNEAQ (reference sequence). This CDR3 is 15 amino acids long. The CDR3 spells CASSLGGRITPTQYF. The CDR3 DNA is TGTGCCAGCAGCTTAGGCGGGCGGATAACCCCGACCCAGTACTTC.

There are a few counts of this clonotype. The chain is built from TRBV20-1 and TRBJ1-2; D unclear. Germline V lookup: CDR1 DFQATT, CDR2 SNEGSKA (reference sequence). The CDR3 totals 12 residues. Trimming took off 5 bases at V and 4 bases at J, with 11 bases between the two ends. The CDR3 sequence is CSAAPRSYGYTF. DNA of the CDR3: TGCAGTGCTGCCCCGCGAAGCTATGGCTACACCTTC.